This T cell receptor (beta chain) was retrieved from a study of blood T cell repertoires in COVID-19. About the research overall: There were acute and convalescent COVID-19 samples, and they came from the United States, Italy and Spain.

CDR1 is MNHEY and CDR2 is SVGAGI in the germline V gene. V was shortened by 10 bases and J by 4 bases, with 17 bases between the two germline ends. This CDR3 region has 14 residues. Followed over time, Seattle patients had been enrolled while infection was active. As processed by the authors: The assay estimated nucleated cells by amplifying reference gene primers. Libraries were prepared by immunoSEQ multiplex PCR; TCRdb keeps only in-frame clonotypes and omits some of them. V and J calls and clone size are those listed in that table; D and trimming were worked out from the DNA. The data contain around 300,000 clones, 70% to 90% of them singletons.

The genes are TRBV6-5 and TRBJ1-3, with no clear D. The material sequenced was peripheral blood. This sequence was found in a woman in her seventies with COVID-19, enrolled during active disease. CDR3 residues: CATHLAGVGNTIYF. The CDR3 nucleotides are TGTGCCACCCATCTCGCCGGGGTGGGAAACACCATATATTTT.